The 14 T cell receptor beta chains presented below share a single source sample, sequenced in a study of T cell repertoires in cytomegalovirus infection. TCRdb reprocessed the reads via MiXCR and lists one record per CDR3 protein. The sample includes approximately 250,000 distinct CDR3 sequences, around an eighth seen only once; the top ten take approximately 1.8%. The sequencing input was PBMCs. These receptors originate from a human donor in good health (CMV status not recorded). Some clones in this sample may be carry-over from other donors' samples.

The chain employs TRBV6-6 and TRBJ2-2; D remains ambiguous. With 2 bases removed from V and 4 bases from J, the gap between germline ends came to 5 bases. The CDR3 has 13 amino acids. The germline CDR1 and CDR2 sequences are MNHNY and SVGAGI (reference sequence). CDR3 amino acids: CASSYMSTGELFF. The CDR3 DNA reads TGTGCCAGCAGTTACATGAGCACCGGGGAGCTGTTTTTT.

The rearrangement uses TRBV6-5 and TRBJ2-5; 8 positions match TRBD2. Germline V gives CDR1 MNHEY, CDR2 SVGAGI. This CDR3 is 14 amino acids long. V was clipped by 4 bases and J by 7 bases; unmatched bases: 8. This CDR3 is CASSSGVAGRTQYF. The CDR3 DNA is TGTGCCAGCAGTTCCGGAGTAGCGGGAAGGACCCAGTACTTC.

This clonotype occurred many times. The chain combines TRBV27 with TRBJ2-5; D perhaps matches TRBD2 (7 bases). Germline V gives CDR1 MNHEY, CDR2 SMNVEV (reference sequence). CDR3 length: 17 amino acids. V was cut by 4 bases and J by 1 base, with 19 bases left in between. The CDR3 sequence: CASSYTGGGQPQETQYF. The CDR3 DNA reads TGTGCCAGCAGTTACACGGGGGGAGGACAGCCCCAAGAGACCCAGTACTTC.

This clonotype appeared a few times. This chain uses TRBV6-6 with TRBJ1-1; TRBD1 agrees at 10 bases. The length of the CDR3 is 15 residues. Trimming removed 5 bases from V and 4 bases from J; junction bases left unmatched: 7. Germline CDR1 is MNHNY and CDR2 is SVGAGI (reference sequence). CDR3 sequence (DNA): TGTGCCAGCAGTCCCGGACAGGGGGTAGTCACTGAAGCTTTCTTT. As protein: CASSPGQGVVTEAFF.

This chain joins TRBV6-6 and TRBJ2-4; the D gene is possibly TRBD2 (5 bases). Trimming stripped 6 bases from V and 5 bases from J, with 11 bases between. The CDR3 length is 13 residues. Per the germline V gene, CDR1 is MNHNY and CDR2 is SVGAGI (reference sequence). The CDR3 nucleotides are TGTGCCAGCAGAATGGACGGGGAAAACATTCAGTACTTC. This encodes CASRMDGENIQYF.

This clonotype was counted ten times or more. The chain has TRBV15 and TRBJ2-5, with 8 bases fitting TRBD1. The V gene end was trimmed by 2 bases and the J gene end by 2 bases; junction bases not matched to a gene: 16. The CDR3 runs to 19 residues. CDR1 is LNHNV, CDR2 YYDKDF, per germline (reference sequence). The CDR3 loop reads CATSRSQGARPRRQETQYF. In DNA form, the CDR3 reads TGTGCCACCAGCAGATCTCAGGGGGCGCGCCCCCGACGACAAGAGACCCAGTACTTC.

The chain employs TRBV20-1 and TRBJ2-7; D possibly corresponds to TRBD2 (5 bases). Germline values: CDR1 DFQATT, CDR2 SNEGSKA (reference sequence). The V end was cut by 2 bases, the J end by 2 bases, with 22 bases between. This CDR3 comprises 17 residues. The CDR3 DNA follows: TGCAGTGCTAGACTCCCGGGTCTCGGGCGGGCCACCTACGAGCAGTACTTC. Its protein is CSARLPGLGRATYEQYF.

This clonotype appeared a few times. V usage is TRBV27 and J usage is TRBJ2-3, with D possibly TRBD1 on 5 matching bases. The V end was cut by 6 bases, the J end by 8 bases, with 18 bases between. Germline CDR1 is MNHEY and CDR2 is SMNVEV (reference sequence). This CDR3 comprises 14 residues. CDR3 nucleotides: TGTGCCAGCAGCCCCCTTTCAGTCCAGGGTACGCAGTATTTT. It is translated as CASSPLSVQGTQYF.

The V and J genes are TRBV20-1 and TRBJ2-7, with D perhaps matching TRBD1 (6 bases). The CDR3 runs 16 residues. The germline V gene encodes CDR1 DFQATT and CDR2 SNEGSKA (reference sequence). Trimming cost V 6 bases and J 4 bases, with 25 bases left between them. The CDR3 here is CSASPGTNRDDYEQYF. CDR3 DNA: TGCAGTGCGTCCCCGGGGACAAATAGGGACGATTACGAGCAGTACTTC.

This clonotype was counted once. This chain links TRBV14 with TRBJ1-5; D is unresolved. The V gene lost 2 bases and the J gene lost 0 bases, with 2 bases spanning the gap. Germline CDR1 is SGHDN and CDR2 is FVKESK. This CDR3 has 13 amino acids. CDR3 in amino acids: CASSQTSNQPQHF. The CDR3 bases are TGTGCCAGCAGCCAAACTAGCAATCAGCCCCAGCATTTT.

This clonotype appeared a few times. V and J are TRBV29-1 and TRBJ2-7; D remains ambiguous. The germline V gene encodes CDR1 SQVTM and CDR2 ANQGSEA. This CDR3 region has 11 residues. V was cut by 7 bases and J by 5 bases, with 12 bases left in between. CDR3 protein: CSGGLANEQYF. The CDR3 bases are TGCAGCGGCGGCTTGGCGAACGAGCAGTACTTC.

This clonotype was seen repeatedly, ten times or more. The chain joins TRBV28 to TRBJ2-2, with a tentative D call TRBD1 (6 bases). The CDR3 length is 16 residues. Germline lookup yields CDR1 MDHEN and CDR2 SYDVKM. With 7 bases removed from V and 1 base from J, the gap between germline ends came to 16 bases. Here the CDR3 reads CASTPMTGLNTGELFF. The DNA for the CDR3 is TGTGCCAGCACCCCGATGACAGGATTGAACACCGGGGAGCTGTTTTTT.

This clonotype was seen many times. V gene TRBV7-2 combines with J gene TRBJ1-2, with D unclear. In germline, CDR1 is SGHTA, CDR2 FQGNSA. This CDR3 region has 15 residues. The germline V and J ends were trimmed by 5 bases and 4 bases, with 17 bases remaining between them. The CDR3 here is CASSPLSRGGYGYTF. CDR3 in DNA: TGTGCCAGCAGCCCGCTTAGTCGAGGCGGCTATGGCTACACCTTC.

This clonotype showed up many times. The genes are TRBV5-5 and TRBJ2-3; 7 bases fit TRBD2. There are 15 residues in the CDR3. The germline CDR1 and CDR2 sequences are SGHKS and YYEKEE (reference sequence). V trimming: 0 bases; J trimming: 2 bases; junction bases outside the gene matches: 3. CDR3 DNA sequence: TGTGCCAGCAGCTTGGCCAGCGGGGTCACAGATACGCAGTATTTT. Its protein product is CASSLASGVTDTQYF.